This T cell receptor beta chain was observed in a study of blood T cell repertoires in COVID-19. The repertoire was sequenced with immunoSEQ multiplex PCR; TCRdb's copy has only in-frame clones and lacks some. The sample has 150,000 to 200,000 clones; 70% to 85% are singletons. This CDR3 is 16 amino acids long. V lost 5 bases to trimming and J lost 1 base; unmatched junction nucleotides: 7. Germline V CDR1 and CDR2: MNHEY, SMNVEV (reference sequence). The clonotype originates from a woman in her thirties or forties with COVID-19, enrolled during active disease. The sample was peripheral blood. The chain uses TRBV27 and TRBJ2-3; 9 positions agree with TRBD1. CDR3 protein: CASSGFGDRGTDTQYF. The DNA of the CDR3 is TGTGCCAGCAGTGGTTTCGGGGACAGGGGCACAGATACGCAGTATTTT.